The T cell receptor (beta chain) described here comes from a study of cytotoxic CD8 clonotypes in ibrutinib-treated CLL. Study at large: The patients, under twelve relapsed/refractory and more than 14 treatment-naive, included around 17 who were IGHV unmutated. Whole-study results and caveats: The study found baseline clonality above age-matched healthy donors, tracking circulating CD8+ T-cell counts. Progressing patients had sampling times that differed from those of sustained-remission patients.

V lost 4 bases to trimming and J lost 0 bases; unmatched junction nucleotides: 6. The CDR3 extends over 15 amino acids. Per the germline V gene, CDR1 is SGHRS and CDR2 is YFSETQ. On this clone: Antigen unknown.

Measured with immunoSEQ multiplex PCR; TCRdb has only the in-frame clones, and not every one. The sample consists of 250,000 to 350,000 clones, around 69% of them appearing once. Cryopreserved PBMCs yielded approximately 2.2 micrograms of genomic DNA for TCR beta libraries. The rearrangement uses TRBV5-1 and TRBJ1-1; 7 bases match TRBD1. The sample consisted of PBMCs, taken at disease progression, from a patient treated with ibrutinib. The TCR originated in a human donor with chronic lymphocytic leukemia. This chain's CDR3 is CASSLPGQMNTEAFF. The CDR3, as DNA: TGCGCCAGCAGCCTACCGGGACAGATGAACACTGAAGCTTTCTTT. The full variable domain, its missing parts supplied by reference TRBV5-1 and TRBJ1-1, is KAGVTQTPRYLIKTRGQQVTLSCSPISGHRSVSWYQQTPGQGLQFLFEYFSETQRNKGNFPGRFSGRQFSNSRSEMNVSTLELGDSALYLCASSLPGQMNTEAFFGQGTRLTVV.